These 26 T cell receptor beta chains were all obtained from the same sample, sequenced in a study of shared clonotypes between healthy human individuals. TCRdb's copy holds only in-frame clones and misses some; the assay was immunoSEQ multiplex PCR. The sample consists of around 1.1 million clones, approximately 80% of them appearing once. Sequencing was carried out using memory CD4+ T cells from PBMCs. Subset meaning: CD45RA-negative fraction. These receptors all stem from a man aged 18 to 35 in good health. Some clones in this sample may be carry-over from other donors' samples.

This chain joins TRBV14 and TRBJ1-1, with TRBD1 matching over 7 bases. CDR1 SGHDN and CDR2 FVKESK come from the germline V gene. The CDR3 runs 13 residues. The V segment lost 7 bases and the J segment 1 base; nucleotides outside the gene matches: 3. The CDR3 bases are TGTGCCAGCACCAGGGACAGGAACACTGAAGCTTTCTTT. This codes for CASTRDRNTEAFF.

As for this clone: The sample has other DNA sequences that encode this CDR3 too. The CDR3 DNA reads as TGTGCCAGCAGCGTAGAGGCCAGAGCCTACGAGCAGTACTTC. This sequence encodes CASSVEARAYEQYF. The gene calls are TRBV9 and TRBJ2-7; D unclear. CDR1 is SGDLS, CDR2 YYNGEE, per germline. V was pared by 0 bases and J by 2 bases, with 9 bases between. CDR3 size: 14 residues.

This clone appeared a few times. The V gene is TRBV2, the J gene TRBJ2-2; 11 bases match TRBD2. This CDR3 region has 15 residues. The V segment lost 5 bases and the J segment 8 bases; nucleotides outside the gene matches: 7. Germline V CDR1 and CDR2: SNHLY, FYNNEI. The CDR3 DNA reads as TGTGCCAGCAGTCTTATGACTAGCGGGAAAGGGGAGCTGTTTTTT. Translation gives CASSLMTSGKGELFF.

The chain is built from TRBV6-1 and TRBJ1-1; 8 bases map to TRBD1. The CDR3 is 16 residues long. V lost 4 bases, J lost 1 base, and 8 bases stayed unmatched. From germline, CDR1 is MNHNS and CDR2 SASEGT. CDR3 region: CASSGDRGAQNTEAFF. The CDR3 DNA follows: TGTGCCAGCAGTGGCGACAGGGGCGCCCAGAACACTGAAGCTTTCTTT.

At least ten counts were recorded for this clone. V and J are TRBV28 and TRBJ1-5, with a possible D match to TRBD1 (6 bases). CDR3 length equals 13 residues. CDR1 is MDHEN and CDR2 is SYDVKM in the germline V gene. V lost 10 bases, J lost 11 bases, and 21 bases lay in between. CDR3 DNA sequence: TGTGCCATCACCGCAGCGGGGGACAACGCCCAGCATTTT. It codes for CAITAAGDNAQHF. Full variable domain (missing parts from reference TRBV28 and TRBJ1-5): DVKVTQSSRYLVKRTGEKVFLECVQDMDHENMFWYRQDPGLGLRLIYFSYDVKMKEKGDIPEGYSVSREKKERFSLILESASTNQTSMYLCAITAAGDNAQHFGDGTRLSIL.

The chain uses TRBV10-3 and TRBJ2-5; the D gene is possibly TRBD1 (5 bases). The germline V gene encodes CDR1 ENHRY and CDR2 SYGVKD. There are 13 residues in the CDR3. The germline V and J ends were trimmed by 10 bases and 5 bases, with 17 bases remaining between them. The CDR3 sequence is CATMGRPAETQYF. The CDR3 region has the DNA TGTGCCACCATGGGGCGGCCGGCGGAGACCCAGTACTTC.

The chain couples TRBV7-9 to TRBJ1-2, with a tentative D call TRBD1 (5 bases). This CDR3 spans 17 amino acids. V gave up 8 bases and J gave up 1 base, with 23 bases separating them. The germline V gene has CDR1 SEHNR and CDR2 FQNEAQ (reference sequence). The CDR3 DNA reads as TGTGCCAGCGCCAAAAGAGGCGCGCAGGGCGGTAACTATGGCTACACCTTC. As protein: CASAKRGAQGGNYGYTF.

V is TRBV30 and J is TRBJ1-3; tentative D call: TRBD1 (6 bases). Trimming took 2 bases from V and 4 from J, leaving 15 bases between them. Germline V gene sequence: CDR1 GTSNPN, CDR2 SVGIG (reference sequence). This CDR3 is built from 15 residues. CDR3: CAWSTKGVTGNTIYF. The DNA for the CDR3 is TGTGCCTGGAGTACCAAGGGGGTAACGGGAAACACCATATATTTT.

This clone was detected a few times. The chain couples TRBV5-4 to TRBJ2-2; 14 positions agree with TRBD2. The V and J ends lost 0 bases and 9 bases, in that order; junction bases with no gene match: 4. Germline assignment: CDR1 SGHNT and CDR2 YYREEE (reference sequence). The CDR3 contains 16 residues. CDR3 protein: CASSLGLAGGLRELFF. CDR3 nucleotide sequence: TGTGCCAGCAGCTTGGGACTAGCGGGAGGGCTAAGGGAGCTGTTTTTT. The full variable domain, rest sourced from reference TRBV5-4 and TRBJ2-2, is ETGVTQSPTHLIKTRGQQVTLRCSSQSGHNTVSWYQQALGQGPQFIFQYYREEENGRGNFPPRFSGLQFPNYSSELNVNALELDDSALYLCASSLGLAGGLRELFFGEGSRLTVL.

CDR3: CASSGSTGYTEAFF. The DNA of the CDR3 is TGTGCCAGCAGCGGATCTACGGGGTACACTGAAGCTTTCTTT. V is TRBV7-2 and J is TRBJ1-1; D unclear. This CDR3 contains 14 residues. Germline V gives CDR1 SGHTA, CDR2 FQGNSA. V shed 5 bases and J shed 3 bases, with 13 bases lying between them.

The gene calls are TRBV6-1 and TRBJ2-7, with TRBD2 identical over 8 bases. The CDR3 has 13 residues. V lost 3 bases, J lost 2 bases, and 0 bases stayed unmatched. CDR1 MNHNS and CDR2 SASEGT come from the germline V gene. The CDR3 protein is CASSDGRAYEQYF. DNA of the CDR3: TGTGCCAGCAGTGACGGGAGGGCCTACGAGCAGTACTTC.

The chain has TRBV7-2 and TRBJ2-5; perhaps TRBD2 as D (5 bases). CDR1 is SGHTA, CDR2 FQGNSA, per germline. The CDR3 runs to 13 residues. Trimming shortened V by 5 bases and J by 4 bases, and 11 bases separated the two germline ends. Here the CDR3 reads CASSPGIGETQYF. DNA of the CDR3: TGTGCCAGCAGCCCGGGGATAGGAGAGACCCAGTACTTC.

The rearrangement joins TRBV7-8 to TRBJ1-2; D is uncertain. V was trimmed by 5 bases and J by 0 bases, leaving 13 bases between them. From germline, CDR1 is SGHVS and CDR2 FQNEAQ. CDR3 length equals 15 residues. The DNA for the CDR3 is TGTGCCAGCAGCACTAGTGGCGGAGCTAACTATGGCTACACCTTC. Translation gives CASSTSGGANYGYTF.

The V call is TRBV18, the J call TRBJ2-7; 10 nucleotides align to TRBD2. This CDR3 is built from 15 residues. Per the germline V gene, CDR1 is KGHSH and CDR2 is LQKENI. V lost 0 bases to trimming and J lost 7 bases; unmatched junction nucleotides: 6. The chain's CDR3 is CASSPPGLAGAEQYF. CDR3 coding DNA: TGTGCCAGCTCACCACCGGGTCTAGCGGGAGCTGAGCAGTACTTC.

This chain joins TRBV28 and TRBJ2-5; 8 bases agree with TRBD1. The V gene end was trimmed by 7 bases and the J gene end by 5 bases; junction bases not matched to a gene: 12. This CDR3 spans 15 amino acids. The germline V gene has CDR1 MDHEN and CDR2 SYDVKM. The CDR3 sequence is CASTTPGQGAETQYF. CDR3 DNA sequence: TGTGCCAGCACCACCCCCGGACAGGGTGCGGAGACCCAGTACTTC.

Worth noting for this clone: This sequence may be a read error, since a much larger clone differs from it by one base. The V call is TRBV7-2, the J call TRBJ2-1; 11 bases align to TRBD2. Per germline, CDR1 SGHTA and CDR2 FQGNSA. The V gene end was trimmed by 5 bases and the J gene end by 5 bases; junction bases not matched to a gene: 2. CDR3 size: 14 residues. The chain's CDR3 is CASSPGLADNEQFF. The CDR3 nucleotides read TGTGCCAGCAGCCCGGGACTAGCGGACAATGAGCAGTTCTTC. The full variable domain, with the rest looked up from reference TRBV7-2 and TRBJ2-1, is GAGVSQSPSNKVTEKGKDVELRCDPISGHTALYWYRQSLGQGLEFLIYFQGNSAPDKSGLPSDRFSAERTGGSVSTLTIQRTQQEDSAVYLCASSPGLADNEQFFGPGTRLTVL.

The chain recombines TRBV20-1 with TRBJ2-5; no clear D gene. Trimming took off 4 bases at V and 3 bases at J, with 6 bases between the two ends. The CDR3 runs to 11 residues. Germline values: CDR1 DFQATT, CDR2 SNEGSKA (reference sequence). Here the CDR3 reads CSATREETQYF. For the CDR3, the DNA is TGCAGTGCTACTAGAGAAGAGACCCAGTACTTC.

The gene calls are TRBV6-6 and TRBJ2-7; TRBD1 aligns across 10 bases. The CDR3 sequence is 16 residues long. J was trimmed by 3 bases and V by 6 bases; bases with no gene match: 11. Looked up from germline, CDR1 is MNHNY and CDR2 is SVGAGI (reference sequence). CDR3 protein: CASSHTAGTGDYEQYF. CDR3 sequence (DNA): TGTGCCAGCAGCCACACGGCCGGGACAGGGGACTACGAGCAGTACTTC.

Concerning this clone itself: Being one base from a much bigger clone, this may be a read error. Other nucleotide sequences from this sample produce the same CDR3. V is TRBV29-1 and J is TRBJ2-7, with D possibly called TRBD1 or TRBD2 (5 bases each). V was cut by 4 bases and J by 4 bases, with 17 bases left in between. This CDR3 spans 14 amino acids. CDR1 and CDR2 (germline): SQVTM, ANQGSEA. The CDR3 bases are TGCAGCGTTGTGGTAGGTGGGACGAGGTACGAGCAGTACTTC. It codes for CSVVVGGTRYEQYF.

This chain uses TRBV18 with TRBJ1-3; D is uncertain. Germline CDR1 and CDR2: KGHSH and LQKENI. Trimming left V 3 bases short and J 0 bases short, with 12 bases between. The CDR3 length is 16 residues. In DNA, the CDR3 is TGTGCCAGCTCACCGAGTAACCTTCTCTCTGGAAACACCATATATTTT. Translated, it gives CASSPSNLLSGNTIYF. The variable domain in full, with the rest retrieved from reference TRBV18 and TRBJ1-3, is NAGVMQNPRHLVRRRGQEARLRCSPMKGHSHVYWYRQLPEEGLKFMVYLQKENIIDESGMPKERFSAEFPKEGPSILRIQQVVRGDSAAYFCASSPSNLLSGNTIYFGEGSWLTVV.

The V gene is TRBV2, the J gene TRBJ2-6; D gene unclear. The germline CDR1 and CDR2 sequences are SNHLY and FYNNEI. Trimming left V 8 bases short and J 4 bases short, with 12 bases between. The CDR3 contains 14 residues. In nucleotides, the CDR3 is TGTGCCAGCCACCTAAACGGAGGGGCCAACGTCCTGACTTTC. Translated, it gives CASHLNGGANVLTF.

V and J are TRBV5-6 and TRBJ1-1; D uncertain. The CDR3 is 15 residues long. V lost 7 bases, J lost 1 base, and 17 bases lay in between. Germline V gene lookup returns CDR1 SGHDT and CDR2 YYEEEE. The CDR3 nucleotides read TGTGCCAGCCAGCTTGGGCCGAGCCCGAACACTGAAGCTTTCTTT. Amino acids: CASQLGPSPNTEAFF. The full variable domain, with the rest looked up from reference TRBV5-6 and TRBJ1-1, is DAGVTQSPTHLIKTRGQQVTLRCSPKSGHDTVSWYQQALGQGPQFIFQYYEEEERQRGNFPDRFSGHQFPNYSSELNVNALLLGDSALYLCASQLGPSPNTEAFFGQGTRLTVV.

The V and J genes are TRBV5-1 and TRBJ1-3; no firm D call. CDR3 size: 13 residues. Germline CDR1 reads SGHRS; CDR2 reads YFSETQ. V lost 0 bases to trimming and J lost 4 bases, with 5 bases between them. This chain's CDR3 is CASSLAEGNTIYF. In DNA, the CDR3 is TGCGCCAGCAGCTTGGCCGAGGGAAACACCATATATTTT.

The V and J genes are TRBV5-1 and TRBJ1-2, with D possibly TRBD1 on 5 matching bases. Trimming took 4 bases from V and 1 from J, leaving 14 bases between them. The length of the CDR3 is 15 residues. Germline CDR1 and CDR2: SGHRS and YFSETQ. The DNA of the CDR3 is TGCGCCAGCAGCGGGGGAGACAGCGGTAACTATGGCTACACCTTC. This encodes CASSGGDSGNYGYTF. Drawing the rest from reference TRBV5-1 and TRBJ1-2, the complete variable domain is KAGVTQTPRYLIKTRGQQVTLSCSPISGHRSVSWYQQTPGQGLQFLFEYFSETQRNKGNFPGRFSGRQFSNSRSEMNVSTLELGDSALYLCASSGGDSGNYGYTFGSGTRLTVV.

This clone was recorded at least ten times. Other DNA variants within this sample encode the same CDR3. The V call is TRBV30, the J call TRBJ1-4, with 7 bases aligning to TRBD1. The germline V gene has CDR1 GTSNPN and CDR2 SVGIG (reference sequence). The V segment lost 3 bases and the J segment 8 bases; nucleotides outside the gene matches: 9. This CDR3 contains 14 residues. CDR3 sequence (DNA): TGTGCCTGGAGCCTAACAGGGGCAGAGGAAAAACTGTTTTTT. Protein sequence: CAWSLTGAEEKLFF. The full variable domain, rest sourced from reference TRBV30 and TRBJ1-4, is SQTIHQWPATLVQPVGSPLSLECTVEGTSNPNLYWYRQAAGRGLQLLFYSVGIGQISSEVPQNLSASRPQDRQFILSSKKLLLSDSGFYLCAWSLTGAEEKLFFGSGTQLSVL.

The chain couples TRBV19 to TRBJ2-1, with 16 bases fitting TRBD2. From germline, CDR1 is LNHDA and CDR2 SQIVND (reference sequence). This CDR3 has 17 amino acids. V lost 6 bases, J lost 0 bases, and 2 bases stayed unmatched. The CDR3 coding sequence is TGTGCCAGTAGGGGACTAGCGGGAGGGTCCTCCTACAATGAGCAGTTCTTC. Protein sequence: CASRGLAGGSSYNEQFF.